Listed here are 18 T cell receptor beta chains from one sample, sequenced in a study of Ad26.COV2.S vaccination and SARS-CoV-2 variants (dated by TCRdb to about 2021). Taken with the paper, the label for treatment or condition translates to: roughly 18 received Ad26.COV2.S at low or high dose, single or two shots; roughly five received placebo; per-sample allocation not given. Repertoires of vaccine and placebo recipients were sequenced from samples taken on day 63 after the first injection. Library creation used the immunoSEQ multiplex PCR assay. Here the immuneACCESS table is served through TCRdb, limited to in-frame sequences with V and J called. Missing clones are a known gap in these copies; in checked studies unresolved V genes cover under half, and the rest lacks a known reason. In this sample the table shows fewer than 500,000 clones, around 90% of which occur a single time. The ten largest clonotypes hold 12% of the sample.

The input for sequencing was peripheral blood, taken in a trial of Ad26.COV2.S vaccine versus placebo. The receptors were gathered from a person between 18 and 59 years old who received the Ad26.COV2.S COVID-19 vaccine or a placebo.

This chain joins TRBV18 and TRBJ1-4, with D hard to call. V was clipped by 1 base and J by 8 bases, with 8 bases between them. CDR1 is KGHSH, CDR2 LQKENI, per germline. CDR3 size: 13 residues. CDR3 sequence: CASSPRTVEKLFF. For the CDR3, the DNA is TGTGCCAGCTCACCACGTACCGTAGAAAAACTGTTTTTT.

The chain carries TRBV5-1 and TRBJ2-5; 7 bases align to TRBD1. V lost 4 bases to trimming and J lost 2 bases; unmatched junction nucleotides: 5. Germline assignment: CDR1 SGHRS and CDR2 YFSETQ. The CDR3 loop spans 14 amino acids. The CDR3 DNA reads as TGCGCCAGCAGCCCTGGGACAGCTCAAGAGACCCAGTACTTC. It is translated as CASSPGTAQETQYF. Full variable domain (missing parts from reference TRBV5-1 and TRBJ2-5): KAGVTQTPRYLIKTRGQQVTLSCSPISGHRSVSWYQQTPGQGLQFLFEYFSETQRNKGNFPGRFSGRQFSNSRSEMNVSTLELGDSALYLCASSPGTAQETQYFGPGTRLLVL.

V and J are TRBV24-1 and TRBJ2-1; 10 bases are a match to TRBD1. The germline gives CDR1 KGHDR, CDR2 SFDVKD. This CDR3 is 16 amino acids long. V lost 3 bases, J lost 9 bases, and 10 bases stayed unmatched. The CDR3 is CATSDLPGQGKVEQFF. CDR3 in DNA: TGTGCCACCAGTGATCTGCCGGGACAGGGGAAAGTTGAGCAGTTCTTC.

Written as DNA, the CDR3 is TGTGCCAGCAGTTCCGCCGGGAGGGGGCTAAGCTACGAGCAGTACTTC. This sequence encodes CASSSAGRGLSYEQYF. The chain employs TRBV27 and TRBJ2-7; tentatively, D is TRBD2 (8 bases). Trimming pared 4 bases from V and 3 bases from J, leaving 19 bases between. Germline assignment: CDR1 MNHEY and CDR2 SMNVEV (reference sequence). The CDR3 has 16 amino acids.

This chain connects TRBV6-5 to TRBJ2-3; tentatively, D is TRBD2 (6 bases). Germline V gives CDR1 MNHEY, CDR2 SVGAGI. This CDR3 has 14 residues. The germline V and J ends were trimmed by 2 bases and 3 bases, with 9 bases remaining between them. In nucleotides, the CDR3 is TGTGCCAGCAGTTACCACAGCGGGACAGATACGCAGTATTTT. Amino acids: CASSYHSGTDTQYF.

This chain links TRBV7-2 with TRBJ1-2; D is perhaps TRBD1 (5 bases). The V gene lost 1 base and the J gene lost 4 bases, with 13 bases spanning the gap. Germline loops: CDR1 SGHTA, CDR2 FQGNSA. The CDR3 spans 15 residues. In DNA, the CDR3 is TGTGCCAGCAGCTTAGAGACAGTCTATGTCTATGGCTACACCTTC. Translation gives CASSLETVYVYGYTF.

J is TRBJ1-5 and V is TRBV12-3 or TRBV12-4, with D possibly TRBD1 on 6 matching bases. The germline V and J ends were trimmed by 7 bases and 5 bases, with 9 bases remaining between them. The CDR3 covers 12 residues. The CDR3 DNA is TGTGCCAGCAACGAGGGGGATCAGCCCCAGCATTTT. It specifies CASNEGDQPQHF.

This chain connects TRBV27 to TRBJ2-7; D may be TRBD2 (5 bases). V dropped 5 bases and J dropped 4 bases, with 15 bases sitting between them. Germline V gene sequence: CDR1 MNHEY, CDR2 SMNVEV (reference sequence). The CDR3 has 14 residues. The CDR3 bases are TGTGCCAGCAGTACTACTAGACTTACTTACGAGCAGTACTTC. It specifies CASSTTRLTYEQYF.

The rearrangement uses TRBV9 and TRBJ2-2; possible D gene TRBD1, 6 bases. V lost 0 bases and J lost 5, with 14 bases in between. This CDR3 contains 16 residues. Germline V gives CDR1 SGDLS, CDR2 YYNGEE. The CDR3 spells CASSVGGTPRTGELFF. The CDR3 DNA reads TGTGCCAGCAGCGTAGGTGGGACACCTAGGACCGGGGAGCTGTTTTTT. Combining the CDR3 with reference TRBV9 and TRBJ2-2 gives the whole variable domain DSGVTQTPKHLITATGQRVTLRCSPRSGDLSVYWYQQSLDQGLQFLIQYYNGEERAKGNILERFSAQQFPDLHSELNLSSLELGDSALYFCASSVGGTPRTGELFFGEGSRLTVL.

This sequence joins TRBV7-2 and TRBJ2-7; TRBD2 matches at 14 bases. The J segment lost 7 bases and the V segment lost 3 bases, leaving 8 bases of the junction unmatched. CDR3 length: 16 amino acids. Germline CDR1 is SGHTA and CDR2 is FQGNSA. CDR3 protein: CASSFGTSGRGREQYF. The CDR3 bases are TGTGCCAGCAGCTTTGGGACTAGCGGGAGAGGGAGGGAGCAGTACTTC.

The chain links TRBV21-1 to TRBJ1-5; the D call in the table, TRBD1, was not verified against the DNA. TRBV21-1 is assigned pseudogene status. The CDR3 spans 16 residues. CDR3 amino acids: CASNPLQGGDNQPQHF. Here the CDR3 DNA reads TGTGCCAGCAACCCCCTACAGGGTGGGGACAATCAGCCCCAGCATTTT.

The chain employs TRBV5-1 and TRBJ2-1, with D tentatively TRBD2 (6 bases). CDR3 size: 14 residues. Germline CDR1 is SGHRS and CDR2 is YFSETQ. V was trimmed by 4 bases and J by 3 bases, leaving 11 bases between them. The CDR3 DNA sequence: TGCGCCAGCAGCCAGGACTACCTCTACAATGAGCAGTTCTTC. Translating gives CASSQDYLYNEQFF.

The CDR3 loop is CASSSGPEETQYF. The DNA of the CDR3 is TGTGCCAGCAGCTCGGGACCAGAAGAGACCCAGTACTTC. V and J are TRBV7-6 and TRBJ2-5, with D perhaps assigned TRBD1 or TRBD2 (5 bases each). Trimming took off 4 bases at V and 3 bases at J, with 9 bases between the two ends. Germline CDR1 SGHVS, CDR2 FNYEAQ. This CDR3 has 13 residues. The full variable domain, in which reference TRBV7-6 and TRBJ2-5 provide the parts outside the CDR3, is GAGVSQSPRYKVTKRGQDVALRCDPISGHVSLYWYRQALGQGPEFLTYFNYEAQQDKSGLPNDRFSAERPEGSISTLTIQRTEQRDSAMYRCASSSGPEETQYFGPGTRLLVL.

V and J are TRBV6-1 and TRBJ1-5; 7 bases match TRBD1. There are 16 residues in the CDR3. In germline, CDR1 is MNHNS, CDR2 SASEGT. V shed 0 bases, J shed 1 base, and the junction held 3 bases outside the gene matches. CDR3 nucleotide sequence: TGTGCCAGCAGTGAAGCGCAGGGGGGGAGCAATCAGCCCCAGCATTTT. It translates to CASSEAQGGSNQPQHF.

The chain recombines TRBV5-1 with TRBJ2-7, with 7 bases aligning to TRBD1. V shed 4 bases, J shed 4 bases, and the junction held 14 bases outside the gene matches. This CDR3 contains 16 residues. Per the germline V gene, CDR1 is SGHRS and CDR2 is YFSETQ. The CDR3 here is CASSLGQLPYLYEQYF. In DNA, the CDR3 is TGCGCCAGCAGCCTGGGACAGCTCCCTTACCTTTACGAGCAGTACTTC.

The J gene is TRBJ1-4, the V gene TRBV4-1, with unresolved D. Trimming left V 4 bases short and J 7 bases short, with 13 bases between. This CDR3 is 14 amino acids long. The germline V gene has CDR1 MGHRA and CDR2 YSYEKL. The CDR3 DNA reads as TGCGCCAGCAGCCCGGCCCCAGGAAGTGAAAAACTGTTTTTT. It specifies CASSPAPGSEKLFF.

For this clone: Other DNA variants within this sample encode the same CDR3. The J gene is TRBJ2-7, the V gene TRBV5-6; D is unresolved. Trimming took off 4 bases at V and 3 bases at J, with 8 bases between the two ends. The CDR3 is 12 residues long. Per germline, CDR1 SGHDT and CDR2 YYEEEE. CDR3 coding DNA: TGTGCCAGCAGCCCGGGTGGCTACGAGCAGTACTTC. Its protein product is CASSPGGYEQYF.

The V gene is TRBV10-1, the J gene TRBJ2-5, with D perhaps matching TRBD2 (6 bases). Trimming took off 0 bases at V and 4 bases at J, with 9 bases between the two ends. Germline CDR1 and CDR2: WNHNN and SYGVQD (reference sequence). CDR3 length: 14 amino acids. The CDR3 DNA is TGCGCCAGCAGTGAGTCCCCAGCGGGAGAGACCCAGTACTTC. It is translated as CASSESPAGETQYF.